This TCR beta chain appears in the sequencing data of a study of Ad26.COV2.S vaccination and SARS-CoV-2 variants. The CDR3 is 15 amino acids. Per the germline V gene, CDR1 is SGHRS and CDR2 is YFSETQ. V lost 4 bases and J 0 bases, leaving 14 bases between the germline ends. The sample's treatment: some 20 received Ad26.COV2.S at low or high dose, single or two shots; roughly five received placebo; per-sample allocation not given. Sampling occurred on day 63 after the first vaccine or placebo injection. At a Boston site, the person donating was an adult of 18-55 years. Using immunoSEQ multiplex PCR, the repertoire was profiled, and TCRdb retains in-frame clones only, with some absent. The table has about 320,000 clones, around four fifths seen once; the top ten hold 2.1%.

The sample in question was peripheral blood, obtained in a trial of Ad26.COV2.S vaccine versus placebo. The chain joins TRBV5-1 to TRBJ2-7; D remains unclear. The sequence was collected from a person aged 18-60 years who received the Ad26.COV2.S COVID-19 vaccine or a placebo. The CDR3 sequence: CASSQISGSSYEQYF. CDR3 coding DNA: TGCGCCAGCAGCCAAATATCAGGCAGCTCCTACGAGCAGTACTTC.